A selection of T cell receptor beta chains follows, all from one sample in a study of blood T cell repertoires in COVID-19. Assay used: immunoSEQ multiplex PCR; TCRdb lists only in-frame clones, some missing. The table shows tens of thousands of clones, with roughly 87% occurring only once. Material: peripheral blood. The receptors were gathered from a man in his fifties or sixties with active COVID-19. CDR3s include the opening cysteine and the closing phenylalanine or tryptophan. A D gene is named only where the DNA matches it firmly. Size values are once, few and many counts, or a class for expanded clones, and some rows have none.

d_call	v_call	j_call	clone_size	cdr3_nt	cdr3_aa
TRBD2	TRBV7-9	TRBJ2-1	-	TGTGCCAGCAGTGTCGGGGAGGGTGAGCAGTTCTTC	CASSVGEGEQFF
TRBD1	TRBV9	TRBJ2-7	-	TGTGCCAGCAGCGCAGAGACAGGGGGTAGCGAGCAGTACTTC	CASSAETGGSEQYF
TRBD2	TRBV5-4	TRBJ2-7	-	TGTGCCAGCAGCGGGGGGACTAGCATGGACTCCTACGAGCAGTACTTC	CASSGGTSMDSYEQYF
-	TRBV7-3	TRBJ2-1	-	TGTGCCAGCAGCCCCCCACTTGACAATGAGCAGTTCTTC	CASSPPLDNEQFF
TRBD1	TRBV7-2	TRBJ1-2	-	TGTGCCAGCAGCCCGGACTCGACAGGGGTGCTTTTGTATGGCTACACCTTC	CASSPDSTGVLLYGYTF
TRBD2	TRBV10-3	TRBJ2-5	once	TGTGCCATCGCAGGGGAGGATCTAGCGGGGGGGCCCGGGCAAGAGACCCAGTACTTC	CAIAGEDLAGGPGQETQYF
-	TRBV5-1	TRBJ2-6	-	TGCGCCAGCAGCTTGTCAGGGACTGGGGCCAACGTCCTGACTTTC	CASSLSGTGANVLTF
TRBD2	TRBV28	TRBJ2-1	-	TGTGCCAGCAGTTCCCCTAGTTTGAGCGGGGGGCAGGATGAGCAGTTCTTC	CASSSPSLSGGQDEQFF
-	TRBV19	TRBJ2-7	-	TGTGCCAGTAGTCCCCAGGGAGGAACCTACGAGCAGTACTTC	CASSPQGGTYEQYF
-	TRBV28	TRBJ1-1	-	TGTGCCAGCAGTTTGATACAGGATAACACTGAAGCTTTCTTT	CASSLIQDNTEAFF
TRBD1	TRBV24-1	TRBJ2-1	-	TGTGCCACCAGTGGACAGGGGAGCTCCTACAATGAGCAGTTCTTC	CATSGQGSSYNEQFF
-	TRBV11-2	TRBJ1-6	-	TGTGCCAGCAGCCGCTGGGGCGACACGAGGAATAATTCACCCCTCCACTTT	CASSRWGDTRNNSPLHF
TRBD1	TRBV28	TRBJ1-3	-	TGTGCCAGCAGTTTAGGGGGACAGGTCTCTGGAAACACCATATATTTT	CASSLGGQVSGNTIYF
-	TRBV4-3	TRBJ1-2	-	TGCGCCAGCAGCCAAGATAGGACAGCTCTTGGCTACACCTTC	CASSQDRTALGYTF
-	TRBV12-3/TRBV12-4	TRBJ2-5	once	TGTGCCAGCACCGCGGGCCGGTGGGAGACCCAGTACTTC	CASTAGRWETQYF
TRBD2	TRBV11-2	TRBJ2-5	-	TGTGCCAGCAGCCTGGGACTAGCGGGAGTCAGGGGAAAGACCCAGTACTTC	CASSLGLAGVRGKTQYF
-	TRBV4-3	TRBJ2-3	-	TGCGCCAGCAGCCAATCAGGACTCACGCAGTATTTT	CASSQSGLTQYF
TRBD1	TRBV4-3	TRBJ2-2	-	TGCGCCAGCAGCCGACAGGGTGAGACCGGGGAGCTGTTTTTT	CASSRQGETGELFF
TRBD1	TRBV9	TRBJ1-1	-	TGTGCCAGCAGCGGGAGGACAGGGGGTGAAGCTTTCTTT	CASSGRTGGEAFF
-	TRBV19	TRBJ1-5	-	TGTGCCAGTAGTATTTTGGGCAGCTACTTGCTTAGCAATCAGCCCCAGCATTTT	CASSILGSYLLSNQPQHF
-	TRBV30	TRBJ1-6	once	TGTGCCTGGAGTGTACAGTCACCCCTCCACTTT	CAWSVQSPLHF
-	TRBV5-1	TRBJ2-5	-	TGCGCCAGCAGCTCCGGGACAACCCAAGAGACCCAGTACTTC	CASSSGTTQETQYF
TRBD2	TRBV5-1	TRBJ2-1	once	TGCGCCAGCAGCCCGCCGACTAGCGGACTTTACAATGAGCAGTTCTTC	CASSPPTSGLYNEQFF
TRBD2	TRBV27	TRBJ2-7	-	TGTGCCAGCCCTATGCTAGCGGGGGCCTACGAGCAGTACTTC	CASPMLAGAYEQYF
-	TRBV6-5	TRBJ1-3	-	TGTGCCAGCACAGGGCCGAGGACCATATATTTT	CASTGPRTIYF
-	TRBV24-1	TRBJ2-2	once	TGTGCCACCAGTGTTATGGCGGGCGGGGAGCTGTTTTTT	CATSVMAGGELFF
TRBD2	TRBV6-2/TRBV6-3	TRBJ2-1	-	TGTGCCAGCAGTTATAGCGGGAGTCTCTACAATGAGCAGTTCTTC	CASSYSGSLYNEQFF
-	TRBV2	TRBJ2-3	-	TGTGCCAGCAGCCGTGGCACAGATACGCAGTATTTT	CASSRGTDTQYF
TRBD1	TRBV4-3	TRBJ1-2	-	TGCGCCAGCAGCCAAGATTTGACCAGGGGGCCCGTTGGCTACACCTTC	CASSQDLTRGPVGYTF
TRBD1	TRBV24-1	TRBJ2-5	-	TGTGCCACCAGTGATTTGCGTCGGACAGGGGAAGAGACCCAGTACTTC	CATSDLRRTGEETQYF
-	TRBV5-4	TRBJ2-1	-	TGTGCCAGCAGCTTGGACGTCAGAAGCTCCTACAATGAGCAGTTCTTC	CASSLDVRSSYNEQFF
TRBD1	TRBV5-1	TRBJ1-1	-	TGCGCCAGCAGCTTCCGGACAGGGATGAACACTGAAGCTTTCTTT	CASSFRTGMNTEAFF
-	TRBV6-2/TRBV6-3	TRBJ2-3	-	TGTGCCAGCAGTCGCGGACTACCTAGCACAGATACGCAGTATTTT	CASSRGLPSTDTQYF
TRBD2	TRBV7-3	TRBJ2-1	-	TGTGCCAGCAGCCCAAGCGGGGGGCAATACTCCTACAATGAGCAGTTCTTC	CASSPSGGQYSYNEQFF
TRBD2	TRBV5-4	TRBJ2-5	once	TGTGCCAGCAGCCAGAGGACTAGCGCAGAGACCCAGTACTTC	CASSQRTSAETQYF
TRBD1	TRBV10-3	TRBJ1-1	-	TGTGCCATCAGTGAACCGGGACAGCGGAACACTGAAGCTTTCTTT	CAISEPGQRNTEAFF
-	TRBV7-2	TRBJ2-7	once	TGTGCCAGCAGTAAGGGGGGGGATTCTCACGAGCAGTACTTC	CASSKGGDSHEQYF
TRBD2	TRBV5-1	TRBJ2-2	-	TGCGCCAGCAGCTTGGGGACTAGAGGCGGGGAGCTGTTTTTT	CASSLGTRGGELFF
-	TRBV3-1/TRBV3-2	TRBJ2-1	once	TGTGCCAGCAGCGGTAGCGGCTACAATGAGCAGTTCTTC	CASSGSGYNEQFF
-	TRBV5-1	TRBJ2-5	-	TGCGCCAGCAGCTCCGGATCCAGCAGGCAAGAGACCCAGTACTTC	CASSSGSSRQETQYF
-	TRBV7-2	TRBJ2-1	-	TGTGCCAGCAGCTTAGTGCAGGGGGGTTACAATGAGCAGTTCTTC	CASSLVQGGYNEQFF
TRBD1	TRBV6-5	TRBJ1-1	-	TGTGCCAGCAGACAGAGACAGGGGGCGACTGAAGCTTTCTTT	CASRQRQGATEAFF
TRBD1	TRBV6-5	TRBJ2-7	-	TGTGCCAGCAGTCGGACAGGAGTCGCCTACGAGCAGTACTTC	CASSRTGVAYEQYF
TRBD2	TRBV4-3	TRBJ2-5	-	TGCGCCAGCAGCCATGGTCGGACTAGCGGAAAAGAGACCCAGTACTTC	CASSHGRTSGKETQYF
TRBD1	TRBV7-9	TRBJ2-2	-	TGTGCCAGCAGTTCGACGACAGGGGGCAGGACCGGGGAGCTGTTTTTT	CASSSTTGGRTGELFF
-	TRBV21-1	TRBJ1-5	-	TGTGCCAGGGATCAACCTCCCGGCAAACAGGGGGCGGATCAGCCCCAGCATTTT	CARDQPPGKQGADQPQHF
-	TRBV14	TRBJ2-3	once	TGTGCCAGCAGCCAAGCTCCAGGGTTAGTAACAGATACGCAGTATTTT	CASSQAPGLVTDTQYF
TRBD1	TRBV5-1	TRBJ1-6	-	TGCGCCAGCAGCCCTACTGGTACAGGGGAGAATTCACCCCTCCACTTT	CASSPTGTGENSPLHF
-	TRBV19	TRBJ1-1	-	TGTGCCAGTAGTATAGGGAGTAACACTGAAGCTTTCTTT	CASSIGSNTEAFF
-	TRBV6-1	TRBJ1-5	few	TGTGCCAGCAGTGAGGCAGGGTATCAGCCCCAGCATTTT	CASSEAGYQPQHF
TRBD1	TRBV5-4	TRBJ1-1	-	TGTGCCAGCAGCTTGGGGACAGGGAGGACTGGCACTGAAGCTTTCTTT	CASSLGTGRTGTEAFF
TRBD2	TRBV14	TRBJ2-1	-	TGTGCCAGCAGCCAAGGTACCGGGACTAGCGGGTTTAATGAGCAGTTCTTC	CASSQGTGTSGFNEQFF
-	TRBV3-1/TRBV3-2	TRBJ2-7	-	TGTGCCAGCAACCGAGGTAGACCAGCGGACGAGCAGTACTTC	CASNRGRPADEQYF
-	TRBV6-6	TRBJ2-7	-	TGTGCCAGCAGTTCTAGAACCGAGCAGTACTTC	CASSSRTEQYF
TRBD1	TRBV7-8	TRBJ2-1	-	TGTGCCAGCAGCCCAAGGGGGCGATCCAACAATGAGCAGTTCTTC	CASSPRGRSNNEQFF
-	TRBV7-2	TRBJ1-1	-	TGTGCCAGCAGCGAAAAAGTAGCGAACACTGAAGCTTTCTTT	CASSEKVANTEAFF
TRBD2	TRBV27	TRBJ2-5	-	TGTGCCAGCAGTTCACGGCGGGGGGGCCGGGAGACCCAGTACTTC	CASSSRRGGRETQYF
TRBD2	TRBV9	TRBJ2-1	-	TGTGCCAGCAGCGTAGACTCCCGCGGGAGGTTGTTCTTC	CASSVDSRGRLFF
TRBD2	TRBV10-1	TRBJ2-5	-	TGCGCTCGGGCCGGACTAGCGGGCCCGTACCAAGAGACCCAGTACTTC	CARAGLAGPYQETQYF